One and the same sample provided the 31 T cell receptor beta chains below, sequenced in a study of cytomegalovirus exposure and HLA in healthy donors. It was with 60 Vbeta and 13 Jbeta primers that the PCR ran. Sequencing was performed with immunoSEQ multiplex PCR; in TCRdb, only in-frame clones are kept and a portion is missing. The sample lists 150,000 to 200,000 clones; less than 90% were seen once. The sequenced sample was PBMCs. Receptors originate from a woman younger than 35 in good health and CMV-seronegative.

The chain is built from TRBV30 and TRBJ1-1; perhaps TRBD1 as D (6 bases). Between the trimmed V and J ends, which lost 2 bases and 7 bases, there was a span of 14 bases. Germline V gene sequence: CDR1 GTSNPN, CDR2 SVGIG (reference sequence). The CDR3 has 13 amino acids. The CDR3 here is CAWSPQGWGEAFF. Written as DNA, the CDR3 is TGTGCCTGGAGTCCTCAGGGGTGGGGTGAAGCTTTCTTT. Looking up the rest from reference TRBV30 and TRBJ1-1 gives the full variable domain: SQTIHQWPATLVQPVGSPLSLECTVEGTSNPNLYWYRQAAGRGLQLLFYSVGIGQISSEVPQNLSASRPQDRQFILSSKKLLLSDSGFYLCAWSPQGWGEAFFGQGTRLTVV.

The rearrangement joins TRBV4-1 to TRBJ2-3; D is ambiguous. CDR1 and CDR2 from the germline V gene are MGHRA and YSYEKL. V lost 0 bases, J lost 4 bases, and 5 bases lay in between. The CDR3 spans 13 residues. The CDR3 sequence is CASSQDPADTQYF. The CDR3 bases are TGCGCCAGCAGCCAAGATCCGGCAGATACGCAGTATTTT.

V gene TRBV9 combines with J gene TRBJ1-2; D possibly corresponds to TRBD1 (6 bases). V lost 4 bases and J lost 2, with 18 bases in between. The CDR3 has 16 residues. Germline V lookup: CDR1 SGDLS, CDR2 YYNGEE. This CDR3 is CASSPTDRPLNYGYTF. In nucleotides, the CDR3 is TGTGCCAGCAGCCCGACCGACAGGCCCTTAAACTATGGCTACACCTTC.

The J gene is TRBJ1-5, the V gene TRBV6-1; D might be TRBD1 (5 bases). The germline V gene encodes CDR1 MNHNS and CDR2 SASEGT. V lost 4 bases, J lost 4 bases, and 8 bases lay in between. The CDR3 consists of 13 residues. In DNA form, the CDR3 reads TGTGCCAGCAGTGCCCAGGGAAATCAGCCCCAGCATTTT. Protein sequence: CASSAQGNQPQHF.

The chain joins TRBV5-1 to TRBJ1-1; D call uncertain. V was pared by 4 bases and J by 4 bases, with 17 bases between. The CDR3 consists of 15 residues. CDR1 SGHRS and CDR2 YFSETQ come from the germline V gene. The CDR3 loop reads CASSPWAREGTEAFF. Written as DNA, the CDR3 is TGCGCCAGCAGCCCATGGGCCCGCGAGGGCACTGAAGCTTTCTTT.

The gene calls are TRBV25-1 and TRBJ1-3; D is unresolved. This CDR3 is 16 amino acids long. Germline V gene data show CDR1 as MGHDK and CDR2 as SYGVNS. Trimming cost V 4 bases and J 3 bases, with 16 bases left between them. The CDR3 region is CASSAPGPEGGNTIYF. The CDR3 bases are TGTGCCAGCAGTGCCCCGGGCCCAGAGGGTGGAAACACCATATATTTT.

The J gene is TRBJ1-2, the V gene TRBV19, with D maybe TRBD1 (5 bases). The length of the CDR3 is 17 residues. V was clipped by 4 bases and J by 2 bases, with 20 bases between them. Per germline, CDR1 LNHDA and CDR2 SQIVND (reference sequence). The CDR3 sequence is CASSTTAGGGWNYGYTF. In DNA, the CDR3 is TGTGCCAGTAGTACTACCGCGGGGGGTGGTTGGAACTATGGCTACACCTTC.

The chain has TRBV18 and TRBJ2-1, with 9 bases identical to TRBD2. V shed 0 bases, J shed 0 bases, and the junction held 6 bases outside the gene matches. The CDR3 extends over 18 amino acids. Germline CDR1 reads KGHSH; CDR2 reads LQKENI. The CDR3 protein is CASSPPSLAGSSYNEQFF. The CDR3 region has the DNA TGTGCCAGCTCACCACCGAGCCTAGCGGGGAGCTCCTACAATGAGCAGTTCTTC.

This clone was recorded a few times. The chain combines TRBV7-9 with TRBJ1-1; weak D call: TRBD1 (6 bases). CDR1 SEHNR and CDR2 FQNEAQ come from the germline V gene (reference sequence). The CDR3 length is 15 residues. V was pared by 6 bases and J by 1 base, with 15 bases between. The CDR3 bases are TGTGCCAGCAGACCGAAGAGGACAGCGAACACTGAAGCTTTCTTT. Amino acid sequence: CASRPKRTANTEAFF.

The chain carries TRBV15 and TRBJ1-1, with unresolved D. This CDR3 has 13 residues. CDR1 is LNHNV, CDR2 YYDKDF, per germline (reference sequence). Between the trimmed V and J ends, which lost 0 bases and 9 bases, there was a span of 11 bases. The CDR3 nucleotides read TGTGCCACCAGCAGAGATCAAAGGAGGCAAGCTTTCTTT. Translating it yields CATSRDQRRQAFF.

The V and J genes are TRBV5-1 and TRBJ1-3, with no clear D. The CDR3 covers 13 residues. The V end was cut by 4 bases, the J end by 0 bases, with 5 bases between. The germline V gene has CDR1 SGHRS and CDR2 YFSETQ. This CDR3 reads CASSQNSGNTIYF. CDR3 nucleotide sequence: TGCGCCAGCAGCCAGAACTCTGGAAACACCATATATTTT.

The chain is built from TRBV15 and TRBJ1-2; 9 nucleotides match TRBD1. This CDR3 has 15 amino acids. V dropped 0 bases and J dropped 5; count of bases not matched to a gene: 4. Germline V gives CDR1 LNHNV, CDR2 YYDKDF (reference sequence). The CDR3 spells CATSRDRGQGYGYTF. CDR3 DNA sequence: TGTGCCACCAGCAGAGATCGGGGACAGGGTTATGGCTACACCTTC.

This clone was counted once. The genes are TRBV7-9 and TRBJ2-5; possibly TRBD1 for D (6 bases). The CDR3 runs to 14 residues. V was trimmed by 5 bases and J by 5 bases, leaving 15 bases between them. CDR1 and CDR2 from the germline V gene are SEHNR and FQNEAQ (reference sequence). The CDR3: CASSPDSSVETQYF. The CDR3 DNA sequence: TGTGCCAGCAGCCCGGACAGTTCTGTGGAGACCCAGTACTTC.

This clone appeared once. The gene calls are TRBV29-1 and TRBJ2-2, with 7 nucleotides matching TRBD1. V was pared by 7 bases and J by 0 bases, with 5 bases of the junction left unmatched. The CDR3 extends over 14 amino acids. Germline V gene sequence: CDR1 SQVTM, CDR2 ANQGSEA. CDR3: CSDTGQPNTGELFF. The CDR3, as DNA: TGCAGCGACACGGGACAGCCGAACACCGGGGAGCTGTTTTTT.

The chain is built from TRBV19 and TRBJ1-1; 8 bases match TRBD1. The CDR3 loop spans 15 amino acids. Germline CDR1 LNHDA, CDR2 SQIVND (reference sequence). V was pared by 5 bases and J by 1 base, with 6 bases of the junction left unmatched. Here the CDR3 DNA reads TGTGCCAGTAGTCTTTGGACAGGGACGAACACTGAAGCTTTCTTT. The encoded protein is CASSLWTGTNTEAFF.

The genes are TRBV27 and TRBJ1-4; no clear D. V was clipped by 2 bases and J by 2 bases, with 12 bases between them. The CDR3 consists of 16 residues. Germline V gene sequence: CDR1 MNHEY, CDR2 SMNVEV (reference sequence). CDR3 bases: TGTGCCAGCAGTTTAAAGCGAAGGAGGACTAATGAAAAACTGTTTTTT. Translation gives CASSLKRRRTNEKLFF. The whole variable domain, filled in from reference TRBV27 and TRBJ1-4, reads EAQVTQNPRYLITVTGKKLTVTCSQNMNHEYMSWYRQDPGLGLRQIYYSMNVEVTDKGDVPEGYKVSRKEKRNFPLILESPSPNQTSLYFCASSLKRRRTNEKLFFGSGTQLSVL.

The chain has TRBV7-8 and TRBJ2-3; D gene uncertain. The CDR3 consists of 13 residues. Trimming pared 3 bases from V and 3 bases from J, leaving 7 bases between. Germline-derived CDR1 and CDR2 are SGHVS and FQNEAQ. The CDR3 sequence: CASSFQATDTQYF. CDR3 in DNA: TGTGCCAGCAGCTTTCAGGCTACAGATACGCAGTATTTT. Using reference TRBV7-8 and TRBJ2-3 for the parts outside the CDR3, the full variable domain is GAGVSQSPRYKVAKRGQDVALRCDPISGHVSLFWYQQALGQGPEFLTYFQNEAQLDKSGLPSDRFFAERPEGSVSTLKIQRTQQEDSAVYLCASSFQATDTQYFGPGTRLTVL.

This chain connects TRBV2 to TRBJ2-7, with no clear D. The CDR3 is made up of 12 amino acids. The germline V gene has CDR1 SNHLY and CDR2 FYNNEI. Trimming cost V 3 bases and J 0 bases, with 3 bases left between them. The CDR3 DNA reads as TGTGCCAGCAGTGACAGCTCCTACGAGCAGTACTTC. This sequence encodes CASSDSSYEQYF. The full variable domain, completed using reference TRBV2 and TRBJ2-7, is EPEVTQTPSHQVTQMGQEVILRCVPISNHLYFYWYRQILGQKVEFLVSFYNNEISEKSEIFDDQFSVERPDGSNFTLKIRSTKLEDSAMYFCASSDSSYEQYFGPGTRLTVT.

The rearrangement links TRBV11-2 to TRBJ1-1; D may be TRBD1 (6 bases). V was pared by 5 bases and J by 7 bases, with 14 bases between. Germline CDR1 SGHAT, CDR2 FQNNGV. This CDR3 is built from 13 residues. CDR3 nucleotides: TGTGCCAGCAGCGCGGACAGCGACAATGAAGCTTTCTTT. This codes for CASSADSDNEAFF.

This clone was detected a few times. The DNA for the CDR3 is TGTGCCAGCAGCTTTGGGACAGGGGGGCTCGAGCAGTACTTC. Translating gives CASSFGTGGLEQYF. J is TRBJ2-7 and V is TRBV5-4; 11 bases fit TRBD1. Germline V gene data show CDR1 as SGHNT and CDR2 as YYREEE (reference sequence). The junction had 4 bases not matched to a gene; V was cut back by 2 bases and J by 6 bases. The CDR3 contains 14 residues.

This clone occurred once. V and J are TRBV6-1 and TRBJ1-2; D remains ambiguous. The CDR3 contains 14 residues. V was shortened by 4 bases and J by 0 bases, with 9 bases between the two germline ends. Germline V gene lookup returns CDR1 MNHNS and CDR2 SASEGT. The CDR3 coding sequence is TGTGCCAGCAGTGCAAACGGTGCTAACTATGGCTACACCTTC. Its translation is CASSANGANYGYTF.

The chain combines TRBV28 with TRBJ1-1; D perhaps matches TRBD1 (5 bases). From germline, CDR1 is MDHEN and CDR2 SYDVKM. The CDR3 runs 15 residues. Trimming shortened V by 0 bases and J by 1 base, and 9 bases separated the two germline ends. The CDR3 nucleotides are TGTGCCAGCAGTTTATGGGACCAGGGGAACACTGAAGCTTTCTTT. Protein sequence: CASSLWDQGNTEAFF.

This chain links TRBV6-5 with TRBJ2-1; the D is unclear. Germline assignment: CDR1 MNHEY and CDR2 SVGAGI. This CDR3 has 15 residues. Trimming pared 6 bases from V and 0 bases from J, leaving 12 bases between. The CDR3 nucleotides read TGTGCCAGCAGCCCGCGGCTAAGCTCCTACAATGAGCAGTTCTTC. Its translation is CASSPRLSSYNEQFF.

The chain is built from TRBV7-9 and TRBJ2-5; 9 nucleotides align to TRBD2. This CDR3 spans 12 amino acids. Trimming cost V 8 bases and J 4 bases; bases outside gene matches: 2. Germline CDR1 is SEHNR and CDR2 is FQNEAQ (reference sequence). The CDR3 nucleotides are TGTGCCAGCCAACTAGCGGGAGAGACCCAGTACTTC. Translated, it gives CASQLAGETQYF.

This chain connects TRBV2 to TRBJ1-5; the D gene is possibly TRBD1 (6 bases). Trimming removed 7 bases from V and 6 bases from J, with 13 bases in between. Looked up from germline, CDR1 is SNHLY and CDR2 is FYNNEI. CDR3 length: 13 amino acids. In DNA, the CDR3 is TGTGCCAGCACTTACAGGGCAGGTCAGCCCCAGCATTTT. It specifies CASTYRAGQPQHF.

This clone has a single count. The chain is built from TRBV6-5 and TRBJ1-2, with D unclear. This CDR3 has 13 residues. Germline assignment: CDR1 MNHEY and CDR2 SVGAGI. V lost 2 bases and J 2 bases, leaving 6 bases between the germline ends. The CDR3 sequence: CASSYARNYGYTF. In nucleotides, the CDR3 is TGTGCCAGCAGTTACGCGAGAAACTATGGCTACACCTTC.

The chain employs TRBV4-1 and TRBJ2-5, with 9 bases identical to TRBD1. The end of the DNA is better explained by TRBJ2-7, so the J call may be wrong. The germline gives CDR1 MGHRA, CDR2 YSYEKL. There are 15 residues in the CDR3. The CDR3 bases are TGCGCCAGCAGCCAGCCGGGACAGGGCTCCTACGAGCAGTACTTC. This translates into CASSQPGQGSYEQYF.

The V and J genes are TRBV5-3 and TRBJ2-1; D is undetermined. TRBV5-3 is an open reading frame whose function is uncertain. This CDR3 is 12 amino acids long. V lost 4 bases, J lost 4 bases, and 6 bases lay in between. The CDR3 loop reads CARSEQYNEQFF. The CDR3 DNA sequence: TGTGCCAGAAGCGAGCAATACAATGAGCAGTTCTTC.

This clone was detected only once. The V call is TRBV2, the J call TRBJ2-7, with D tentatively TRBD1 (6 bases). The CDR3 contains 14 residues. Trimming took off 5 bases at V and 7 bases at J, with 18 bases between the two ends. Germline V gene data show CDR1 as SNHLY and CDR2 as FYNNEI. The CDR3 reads CASSLDSPVGEQYF. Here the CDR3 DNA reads TGTGCCAGCAGTCTGGACAGCCCGGTAGGGGAGCAGTACTTC.

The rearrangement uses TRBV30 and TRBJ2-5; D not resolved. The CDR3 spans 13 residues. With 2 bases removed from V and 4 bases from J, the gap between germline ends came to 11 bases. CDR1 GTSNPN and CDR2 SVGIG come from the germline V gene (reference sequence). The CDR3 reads CAWSKTGRETQYF. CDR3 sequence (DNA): TGTGCCTGGAGTAAGACTGGAAGAGAGACCCAGTACTTC.

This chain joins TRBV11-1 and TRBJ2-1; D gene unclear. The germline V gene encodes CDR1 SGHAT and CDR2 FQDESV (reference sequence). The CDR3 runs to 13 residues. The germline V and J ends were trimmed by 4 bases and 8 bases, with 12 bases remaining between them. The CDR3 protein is CASSSHRGDEQFF. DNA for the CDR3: TGTGCCAGCAGCTCCCACCGAGGTGATGAGCAGTTCTTC.